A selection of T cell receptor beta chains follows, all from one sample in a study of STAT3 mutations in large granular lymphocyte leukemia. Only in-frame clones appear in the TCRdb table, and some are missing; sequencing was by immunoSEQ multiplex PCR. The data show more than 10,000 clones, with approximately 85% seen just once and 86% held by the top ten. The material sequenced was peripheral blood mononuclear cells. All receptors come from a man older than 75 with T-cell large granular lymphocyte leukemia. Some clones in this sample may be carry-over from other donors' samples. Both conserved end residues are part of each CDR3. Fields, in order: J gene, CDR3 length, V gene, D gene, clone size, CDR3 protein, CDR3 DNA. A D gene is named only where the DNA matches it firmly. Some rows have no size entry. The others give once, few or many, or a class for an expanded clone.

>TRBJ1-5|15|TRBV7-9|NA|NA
CASSATGNSNQPQHF
TGTGCCAGCAGCGCGACGGGCAATAGCAATCAGCCCCAGCATTTT
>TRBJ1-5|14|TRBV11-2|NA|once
CASSSTAFDQPQHF
TGTGCCAGCAGCTCGACAGCGTTTGATCAGCCCCAGCATTTT
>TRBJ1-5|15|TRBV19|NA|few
CASHALLGSNQPQHF
TGTGCCAGTCACGCCCTACTTGGTAGCAATCAGCCCCAGCATTTT
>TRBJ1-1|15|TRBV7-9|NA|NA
CASSYLGQKNTEAFF
TGTGCCAGCAGCTACCTGGGACAAAAAAACACTGAAGCTTTCTTT
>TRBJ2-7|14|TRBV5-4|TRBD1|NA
CASSKGQAPYEQYF
TGTGCCAGCAGCAAGGGACAGGCCCCCTACGAGCAGTACTTC
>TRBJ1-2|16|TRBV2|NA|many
CASSEGGGDTNYGYTF
TGTGCCAGCAGTGAAGGCGGGGGCGACACTAACTATGGCTACACCTTC
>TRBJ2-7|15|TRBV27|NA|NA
CASSRIGGGSYEQYF
TGTGCCAGCAGTAGGATCGGAGGAGGCTCCTACGAGCAGTACTTC
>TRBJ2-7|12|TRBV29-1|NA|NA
CSVAHTSYEQYF
TGCAGCGTTGCGCACACATCCTACGAGCAGTACTTC
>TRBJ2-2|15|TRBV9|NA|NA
CASSVASRDTGELFF
TGTGCCAGCAGCGTAGCGAGCCGGGACACCGGGGAGCTGTTTTTT
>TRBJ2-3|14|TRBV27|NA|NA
CASSLSSATDTQYF
TGTGCCAGCAGTTTATCATCAGCTACAGATACGCAGTATTTT
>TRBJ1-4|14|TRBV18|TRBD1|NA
CASSRTGKSEKLFF
TGTGCCAGCTCACGGACAGGGAAGTCTGAAAAACTGTTTTTT
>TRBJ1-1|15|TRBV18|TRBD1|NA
CASSPRTGMNTEAFF
TGTGCCAGCTCACCACGGACAGGAATGAACACTGAAGCTTTCTTT
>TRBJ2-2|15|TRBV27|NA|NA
CASSLSPSNTGELFF
TGTGCCAGCAGTTTATCGCCCAGCAACACCGGGGAGCTGTTTTTT
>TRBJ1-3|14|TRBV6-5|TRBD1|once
CASRPQGGGNTIYF
TGTGCCAGCAGGCCACAGGGGGGTGGAAACACCATATATTTT
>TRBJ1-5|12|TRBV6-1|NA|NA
CASSRPGEPQHF
TGTGCCAGCAGTAGACCCGGGGAGCCCCAGCATTTT
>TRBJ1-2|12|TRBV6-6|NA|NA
CASQVPPKGYTF
TGTGCCAGCCAAGTCCCCCCTAAAGGCTACACCTTC
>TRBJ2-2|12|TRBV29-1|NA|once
CSVAGYTGELFF
TGCAGCGTTGCCGGCTACACCGGGGAGCTGTTTTTT
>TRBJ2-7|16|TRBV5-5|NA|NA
CASSSGHLVRSYEQYF
TGTGCCAGCAGCTCCGGGCACTTGGTGCGGAGCTACGAGCAGTACTTC
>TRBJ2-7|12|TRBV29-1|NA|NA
CSVVVGAREQYF
TGCAGCGTTGTAGTGGGGGCGCGGGAGCAGTACTTC
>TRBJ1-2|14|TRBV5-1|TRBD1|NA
CASSSQGFGYGYTF
TGCGCCAGCAGCTCACAGGGGTTCGGGTATGGCTACACCTTC
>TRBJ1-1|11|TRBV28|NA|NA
CALQKGTEAFF
TGTGCCCTACAAAAGGGGACTGAAGCTTTCTTT
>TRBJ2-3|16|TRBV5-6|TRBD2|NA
CASISLGGFSTDTQYF
TGTGCCAGCATCTCCCTCGGGGGGTTTAGCACAGATACGCAGTATTTT
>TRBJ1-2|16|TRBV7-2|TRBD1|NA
CASSSPGQGALVGYTF
TGTGCCAGCAGCTCGCCGGGACAGGGGGCATTGGTTGGCTACACCTTC
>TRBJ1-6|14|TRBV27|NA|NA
CASSFVGRRSPLHF
TGTGCCAGCAGTTTTGTGGGACGGCGGTCACCCCTCCACTTT
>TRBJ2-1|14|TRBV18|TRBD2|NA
CASSPLPSGGEQFF
TGTGCCAGCTCACCTTTGCCTAGCGGGGGTGAGCAGTTCTTC
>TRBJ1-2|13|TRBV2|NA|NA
CASSEGMGYGYTF
TGTGCCAGCAGTGAGGGGATGGGTTATGGCTACACCTTC
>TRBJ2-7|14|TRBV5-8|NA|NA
CASSHPGAAYEQYF
TGTGCCAGCAGCCACCCCGGGGCCGCCTACGAGCAGTACTTC
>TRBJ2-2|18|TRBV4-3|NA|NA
CASSQDGAAGGYTGELFF
TGCGCCAGCAGCCAAGATGGGGCGGCCGGGGGCTACACCGGGGAGCTGTTTTTT